Listed below are T cell receptor beta chains from one sample, sequenced in a study of T cells after yellow fever vaccination. TCRdb processed the 5' RACE reads anew with MiXCR; each CDR3 protein has one entry. The sample has hundreds of thousands of distinct CDR3 sequences, roughly 8.4% seen once. Sequenced here: PBMCs, sampled roughly 46 days after the first yellow fever vaccination. These receptors were obtained from a man aged 18 to 30 who received the YFV17D yellow fever vaccine. Both conserved end residues are part of each CDR3.

j_gene	v_gene	CDR3aa
TRBJ2-5	TRBV19	CASSTREETQYF
TRBJ2-7	TRBV5-1	CASSPLLTGADEQYF
TRBJ1-1	TRBV4-1	CASSHYLPRGRGTEAFF
TRBJ2-5	TRBV12-3/TRBV12-4	CASSGLAGYQETQYF
TRBJ2-1	TRBV6-1	CASTPGLPHHEQFF
TRBJ2-7	TRBV29-1	CSVVTGHDSSYEQYF
TRBJ2-1	TRBV12-3/TRBV12-4	CASSLQRGPYNEQFF
TRBJ2-5	TRBV20-1	CSASLAGETQYF
TRBJ1-1	TRBV5-1	CASSFGDGGTEAFF
TRBJ2-3	TRBV9	CASSVGGGAPDTQYF
TRBJ1-6	TRBV2	CASSAENSPLHF
TRBJ2-5	TRBV7-7	CASSLTVEVFETQYF
TRBJ1-2	TRBV7-9	CASSYLTGGYTF
TRBJ1-1	TRBV29-1	CSVTLQGTEAFF
TRBJ2-7	TRBV6-5	CASSRGGEQYF
TRBJ2-2	TRBV7-2	CASSPLAGVYTGELFF
TRBJ1-5	TRBV4-3	CASSPRQGASQPQHF
TRBJ1-3	TRBV3-1	CASSRGQSSGNTIYF
TRBJ1-1	TRBV20-1	CRGARVNTEAFF
TRBJ1-3	TRBV3-1	CASTQGGRGNTIYF
TRBJ2-7	TRBV5-1	CASSLRSLTGGWYEQYF
TRBJ1-2	TRBV9	CASSRQRSNNYGYTF
TRBJ1-1	TRBV5-6	CASSSILDRGPEAFF
TRBJ2-1	TRBV19	CASSARVDSYNEQFF
TRBJ1-1	TRBV7-9	CASGPGQGYTEAFF
TRBJ1-3	TRBV5-1	CASSPPGGNTIYF
TRBJ2-1	TRBV4-3	CASSRRSGSYNEQFF
TRBJ2-1	TRBV14	CASSLGRNRGLAFEWSYNEQFF
TRBJ1-2	TRBV10-2	CASSDKTNYGYTF
TRBJ2-2	TRBV5-1	CASSLGSGDTGELFF
TRBJ2-4	TRBV2	CASRGGHSSRKNIQYF
TRBJ1-5	TRBV3-1	CASSGNRVQPQHF
TRBJ2-1	TRBV11-2	CASSTPGGLDPYNEQFF
TRBJ2-3	TRBV5-5	CASSFGLAGVDTQYF
TRBJ2-3	TRBV5-1	CASTSGTTSTDTQYF
TRBJ1-2	TRBV6-4	CASSEGANYGYTF
TRBJ1-1	TRBV7-9	CASSSPETTEAFF
TRBJ1-4	TRBV25-1	CASSSPGTGKVTEKLFF
TRBJ2-3	TRBV20-1	CSALGQSLDTQYF
TRBJ2-2	TRBV7-6	CASSLAAGGPNTGELFF
TRBJ2-7	TRBV11-2	CASSLDFSRYSSYEQYF
TRBJ1-5	TRBV2	CASSQGYQPQHF
TRBJ2-5	TRBV20-1	CSAETSGGSKTQYF